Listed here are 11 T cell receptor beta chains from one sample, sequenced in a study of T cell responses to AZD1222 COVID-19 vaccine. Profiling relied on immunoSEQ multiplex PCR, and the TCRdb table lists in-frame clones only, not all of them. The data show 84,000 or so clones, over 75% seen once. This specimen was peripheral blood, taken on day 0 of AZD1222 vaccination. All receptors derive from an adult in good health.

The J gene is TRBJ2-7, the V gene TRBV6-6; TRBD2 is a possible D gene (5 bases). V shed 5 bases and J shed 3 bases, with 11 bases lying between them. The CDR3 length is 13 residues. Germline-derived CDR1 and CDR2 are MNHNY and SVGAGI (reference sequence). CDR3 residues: CASSPNRDYEQYF. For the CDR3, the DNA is TGTGCCAGCAGTCCAAATCGGGACTACGAGCAGTACTTC.

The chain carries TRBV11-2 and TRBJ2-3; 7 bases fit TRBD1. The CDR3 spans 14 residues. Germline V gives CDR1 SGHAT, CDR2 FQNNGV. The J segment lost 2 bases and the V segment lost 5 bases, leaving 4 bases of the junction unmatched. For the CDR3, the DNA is TGTGCCAGCAGCCGGGACAGATACACAGATACGCAGTATTTT. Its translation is CASSRDRYTDTQYF.

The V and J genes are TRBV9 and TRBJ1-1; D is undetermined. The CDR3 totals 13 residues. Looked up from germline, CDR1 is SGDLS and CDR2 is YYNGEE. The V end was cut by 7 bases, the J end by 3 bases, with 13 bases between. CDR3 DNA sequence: TGTGCCAGCGGAGGGCATGGGGACACTGAAGCTTTCTTT. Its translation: CASGGHGDTEAFF.

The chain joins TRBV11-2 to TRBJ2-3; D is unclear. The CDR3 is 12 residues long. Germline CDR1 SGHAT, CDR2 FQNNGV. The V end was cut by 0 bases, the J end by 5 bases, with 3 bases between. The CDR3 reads CASSLERDTQYF. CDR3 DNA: TGTGCCAGCAGCTTAGAGAGAGATACGCAGTATTTT.

CDR3: CASSRDGAYNEQFF. The DNA of the CDR3 is TGTGCCAGCAGTCGGGACGGCGCCTACAATGAGCAGTTCTTC. The J gene is TRBJ2-1, the V gene TRBV27; D may be TRBD1 or TRBD2 (5 bases each). The germline CDR1 and CDR2 sequences are MNHEY and SMNVEV (reference sequence). V lost 5 bases, J lost 2 bases, and 10 bases lay in between. The CDR3 spans 14 residues.

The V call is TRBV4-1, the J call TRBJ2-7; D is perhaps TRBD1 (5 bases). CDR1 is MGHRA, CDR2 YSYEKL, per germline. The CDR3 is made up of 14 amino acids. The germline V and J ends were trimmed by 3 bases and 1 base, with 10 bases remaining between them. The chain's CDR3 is CASSHPTASYEQYF. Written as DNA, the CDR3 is TGCGCCAGCAGCCATCCGACAGCTTCCTACGAGCAGTACTTC.

Written as DNA, the CDR3 is TGTGCCAGTACACCCTTTAGCGGGAGAGGGACCGGGGAGCTGTTTTTT. Its protein is CASTPFSGRGTGELFF. This rearrangement joins TRBV19 to TRBJ2-2, with 9 positions matching TRBD2. Looked up from germline, CDR1 is LNHDA and CDR2 is SQIVND (reference sequence). The CDR3 loop spans 16 amino acids. Trimming removed 7 bases from V and 5 bases from J; junction bases left unmatched: 11.

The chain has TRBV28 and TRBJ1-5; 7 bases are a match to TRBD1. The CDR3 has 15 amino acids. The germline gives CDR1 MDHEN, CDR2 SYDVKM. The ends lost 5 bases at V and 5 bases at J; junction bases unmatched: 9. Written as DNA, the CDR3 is TGTGCCAGCAGTACCTCGGGACAGCCACATCAGCCCCAGCATTTT. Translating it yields CASSTSGQPHQPQHF. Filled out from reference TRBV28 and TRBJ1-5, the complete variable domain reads DVKVTQSSRYLVKRTGEKVFLECVQDMDHENMFWYRQDPGLGLRLIYFSYDVKMKEKGDIPEGYSVSREKKERFSLILESASTNQTSMYLCASSTSGQPHQPQHFGDGTRLSIL.

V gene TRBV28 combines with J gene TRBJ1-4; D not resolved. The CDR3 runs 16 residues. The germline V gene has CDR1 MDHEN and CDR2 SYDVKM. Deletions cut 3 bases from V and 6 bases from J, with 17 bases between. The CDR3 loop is CASSFSLLDTDEKLFF. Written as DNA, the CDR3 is TGTGCCAGCAGTTTCTCGCTCCTTGACACAGATGAAAAACTGTTTTTT.

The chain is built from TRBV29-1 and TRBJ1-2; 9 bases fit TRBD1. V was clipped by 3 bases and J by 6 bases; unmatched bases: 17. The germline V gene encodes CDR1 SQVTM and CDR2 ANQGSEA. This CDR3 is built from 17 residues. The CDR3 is CSVDIEITRTGADGYTF. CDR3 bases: TGCAGCGTTGATATTGAAATAACCAGGACAGGGGCCGATGGCTACACCTTC.

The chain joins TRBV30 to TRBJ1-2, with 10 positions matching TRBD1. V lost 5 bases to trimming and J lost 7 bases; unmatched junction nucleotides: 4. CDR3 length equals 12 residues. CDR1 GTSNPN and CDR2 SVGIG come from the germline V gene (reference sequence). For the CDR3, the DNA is TGTGCCTGGGGACAGGGGGGATCTGGCTACACCTTC. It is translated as CAWGQGGSGYTF.